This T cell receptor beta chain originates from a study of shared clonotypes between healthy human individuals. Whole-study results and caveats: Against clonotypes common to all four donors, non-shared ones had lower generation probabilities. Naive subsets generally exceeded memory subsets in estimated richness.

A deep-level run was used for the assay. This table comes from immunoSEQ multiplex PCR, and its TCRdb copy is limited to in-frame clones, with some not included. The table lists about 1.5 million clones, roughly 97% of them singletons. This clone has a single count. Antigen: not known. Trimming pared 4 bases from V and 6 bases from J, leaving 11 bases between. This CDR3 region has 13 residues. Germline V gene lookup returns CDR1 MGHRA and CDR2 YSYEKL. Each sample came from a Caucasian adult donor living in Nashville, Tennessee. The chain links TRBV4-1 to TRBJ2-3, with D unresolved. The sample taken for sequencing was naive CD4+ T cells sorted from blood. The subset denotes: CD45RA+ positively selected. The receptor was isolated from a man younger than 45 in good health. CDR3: CASSPLGLDTQYF. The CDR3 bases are TGCGCCAGCAGCCCTTTGGGCCTCGATACGCAGTATTTT.